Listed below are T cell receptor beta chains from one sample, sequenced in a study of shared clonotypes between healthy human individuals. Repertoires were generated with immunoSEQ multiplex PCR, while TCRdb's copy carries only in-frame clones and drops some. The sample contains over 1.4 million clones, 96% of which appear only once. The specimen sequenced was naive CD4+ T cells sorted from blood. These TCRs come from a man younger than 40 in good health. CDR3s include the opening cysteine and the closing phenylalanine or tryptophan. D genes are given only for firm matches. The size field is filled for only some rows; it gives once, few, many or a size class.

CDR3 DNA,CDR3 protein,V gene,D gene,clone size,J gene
TGTGCCAGCAGTTTTAGTCTATCGGGCGGGCAGCCCCAGCATTTT,CASSFSLSGGQPQHF,TRBV28,-,-,TRBJ1-5
TGTGCCAGCAGCGTACTAGCGGGAGGCGAATACAATGAGCAGTTCTTC,CASSVLAGGEYNEQFF,TRBV9,TRBD2,-,TRBJ2-1
TGTGCCAGCAGCTCTGGGACAGGACACTCGGTGCAGTACTTC,CASSSGTGHSVQYF,TRBV7-2,TRBD1,-,TRBJ2-7
TGCGCCAGCAGTGAGTCCCGAGGCGAAAAACTGTTTTTT,CASSESRGEKLFF,TRBV10-1,-,-,TRBJ1-4
TGTGCCAGCAGTCCCGGGACTAGCGGGTTAAGCCCCAGGGAGCTGTTTTTT,CASSPGTSGLSPRELFF,TRBV27,TRBD2,-,TRBJ2-2
TGTGCCAGCAGTTTTTTGACAGGGGGCAGGGGAAACATTCAGTACTTC,CASSFLTGGRGNIQYF,TRBV28,TRBD1,-,TRBJ2-4
TGTGCCAGTAGTATCAGGTCTAGCGGGAGTAGCGCAGATACGCAGTATTTT,CASSIRSSGSSADTQYF,TRBV19,TRBD2,-,TRBJ2-3
TGTGCCAGCAGCCCCCGCATCGCGGTCCAGAACACTGAAGCTTTCTTT,CASSPRIAVQNTEAFF,TRBV5-6,-,-,TRBJ1-1
TGTGCCAGCAGCACTTCGGGGCCTCAGCCCCAGCATTTT,CASSTSGPQPQHF,TRBV21-1,-,few,TRBJ1-5
TGCGCCAGCAGCCCTGGGGACAGGGGAACCTACGAGCAGTACTTC,CASSPGDRGTYEQYF,TRBV5-1,TRBD1,-,TRBJ2-7
TGTGCCAGCAGCTCCCCGGGGATAGGGACTAGCCAGTACAATGAGCAGTTCTTC,CASSSPGIGTSQYNEQFF,TRBV7-2,TRBD2,-,TRBJ2-1
TGTGCCAGCAGCCTCCTGATTAATGAGCAGTTCTTC,CASSLLINEQFF,TRBV7-2,-,-,TRBJ2-1
TGCGCCAGCAGCTTGACAGCCCTCAATGAGCAGTTCTTC,CASSLTALNEQFF,TRBV5-1,-,-,TRBJ2-1
TGTGCCAGCAGCCCCCCCCCGGGGGCGGCCAATGAGCAGTTCTTC,CASSPPPGAANEQFF,TRBV5-4,-,-,TRBJ2-1
TGTGCCAGCAGTTTAATAGGGGGCTACGATGAGCAGTTCTTC,CASSLIGGYDEQFF,TRBV28,TRBD1,-,TRBJ2-1
TGTGCCAGCAGCTATACTAGCGGGAGCTGGCTTCGAGTATATGAGACCCAGTACTTC,CASSYTSGSWLRVYETQYF,TRBV28,TRBD2,-,TRBJ2-5
TGTGCCAGCAGCACGACGGCAACTAATGAAAAACTGTTTTTT,CASSTTATNEKLFF,TRBV6-5,-,-,TRBJ1-4
TGCAGCGTTGAAAACCGTCTGAACACTGAAGCTTTCTTT,CSVENRLNTEAFF,TRBV29-1,-,-,TRBJ1-1
TGTGCCAGCAGCTTTAGCCTTGATCCGGGCCTCCGGTACTTC,CASSFSLDPGLRYF,TRBV5-6,-,-,TRBJ2-5
TGTGCCATCAGTGAGTCCTCCACGACGACAGGGTTCTACAATGAGCAGTTCTTC,CAISESSTTTGFYNEQFF,TRBV10-3,TRBD1,-,TRBJ2-1
TGTGCCAGCAGCCGTGGAGGGGAGAACGGGGAGCTGTTTTTT,CASSRGGENGELFF,TRBV14,-,-,TRBJ2-2
TGTGCCAGCAGTCTCCCCCTGGGGGGACAAGAGACCCAGTACTTC,CASSLPLGGQETQYF,TRBV28,-,-,TRBJ2-5
TGCGCCAGCAGCCAACGGGACAGGGGGAGAACTAATGAAAAACTGTTTTTT,CASSQRDRGRTNEKLFF,TRBV4-1,TRBD1,-,TRBJ1-4
TGTGCCAGCAGCTTTTACAGCGGAAGCTCCTACGAGCAGTACTTC,CASSFYSGSSYEQYF,TRBV7-9,-,-,TRBJ2-7